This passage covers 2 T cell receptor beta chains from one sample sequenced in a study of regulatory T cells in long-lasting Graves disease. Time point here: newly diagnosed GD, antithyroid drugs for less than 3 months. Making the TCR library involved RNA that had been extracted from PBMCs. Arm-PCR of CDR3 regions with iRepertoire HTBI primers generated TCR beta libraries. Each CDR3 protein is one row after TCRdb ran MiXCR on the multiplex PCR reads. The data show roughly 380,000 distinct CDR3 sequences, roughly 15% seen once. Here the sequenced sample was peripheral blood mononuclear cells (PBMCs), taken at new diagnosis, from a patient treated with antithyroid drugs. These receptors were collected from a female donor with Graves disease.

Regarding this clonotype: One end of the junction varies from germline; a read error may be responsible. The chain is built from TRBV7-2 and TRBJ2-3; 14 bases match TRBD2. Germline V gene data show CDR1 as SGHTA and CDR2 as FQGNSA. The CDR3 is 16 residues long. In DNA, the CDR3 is TGCGCCAGCAGCGGGGGACTAGCGGGGGACACAGATGCGCAGTATTTT. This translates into CASSGGLAGDTDAQYF. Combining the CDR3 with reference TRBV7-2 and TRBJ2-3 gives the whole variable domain GAGVSQSPSNKVTEKGKDVELRCDPISGHTALYWYRQSLGQGLEFLIYFQGNSAPDKSGLPSDRFSAERTGGSVSTLTIQRTQQEDSAVYLCASSGGLAGDTDAQYFGPGTRLTVL.

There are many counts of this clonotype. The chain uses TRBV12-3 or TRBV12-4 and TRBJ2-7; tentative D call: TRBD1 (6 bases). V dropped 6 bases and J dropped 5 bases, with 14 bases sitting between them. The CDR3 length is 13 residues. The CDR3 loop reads CASSRTDGDEQYF. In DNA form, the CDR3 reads TGTGCCAGCAGCAGGACAGACGGGGACGAGCAGTACTTC.